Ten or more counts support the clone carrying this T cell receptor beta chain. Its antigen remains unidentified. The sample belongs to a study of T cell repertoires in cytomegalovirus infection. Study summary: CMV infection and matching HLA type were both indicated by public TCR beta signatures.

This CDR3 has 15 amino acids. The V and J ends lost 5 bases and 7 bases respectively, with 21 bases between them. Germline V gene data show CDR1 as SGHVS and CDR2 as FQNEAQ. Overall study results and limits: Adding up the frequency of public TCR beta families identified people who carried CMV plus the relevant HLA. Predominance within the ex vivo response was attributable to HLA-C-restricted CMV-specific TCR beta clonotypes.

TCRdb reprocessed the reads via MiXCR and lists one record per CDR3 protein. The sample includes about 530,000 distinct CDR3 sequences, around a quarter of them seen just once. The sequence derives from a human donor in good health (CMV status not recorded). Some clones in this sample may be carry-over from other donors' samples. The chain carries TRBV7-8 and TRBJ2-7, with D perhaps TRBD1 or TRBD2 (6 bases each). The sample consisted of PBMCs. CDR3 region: CASSQGRQQGGEQYF. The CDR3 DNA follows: TGTGCCAGCAGCCAGGGGAGGCAGCAAGGTGGGGAGCAGTACTTC.